The 14 T cell receptor beta chains below were found in one sample sequenced in a study of CD8 T cells in Susac syndrome. An input of roughly 0.5 to 1 ug of RNA was subjected to reverse transcription using random hexamers. MiXCR, run by TCRdb on the immunoSEQ multiplex PCR reads, gives a single entry per CDR3 protein. Seen here are 71,000 or so distinct CDR3 sequences, about 92% observed once, and the top ten hold more than 0.13%. Sample: CD4+ T cells from PBMCs. These receptors originate from a human donor with Susac syndrome.

This chain uses TRBV5-1 with TRBJ1-6, with D possibly matching TRBD1 (6 bases). V gave up 0 bases and J gave up 6 bases, with 13 bases separating them. The length of the CDR3 is 16 residues. CDR1 is SGHRS, CDR2 YFSETQ, per germline. This chain's CDR3 is CASSLAAGGSNSPLHF. CDR3 in DNA: TGCGCCAGCAGCTTGGCCGCGGGGGGCAGTAATTCACCCCTCCACTTT. Complete variable domain (other parts from reference TRBV5-1 and TRBJ1-6): KAGVTQTPRYLIKTRGQQVTLSCSPISGHRSVSWYQQTPGQGLQFLFEYFSETQRNKGNFPGRFSGRQFSNSRSEMNVSTLELGDSALYLCASSLAAGGSNSPLHFGNGTRLTVT.

J is TRBJ2-7 and V is TRBV28; no definite D call. The CDR3 runs 16 residues. V was cut by 6 bases and J by 2 bases, with 20 bases left in between. Germline V gives CDR1 MDHEN, CDR2 SYDVKM. CDR3 DNA sequence: TGTGCCAGCAGCCCCCCAGGCACAGCCGCCACCTACGAGCAGTACTTC. Translated, it gives CASSPPGTAATYEQYF.

This CDR3 is CASSPNPLSYEQYF. DNA of the CDR3: TGTGCCAGCAGCCCCAACCCCCTAAGCTACGAGCAGTACTTC. This rearrangement joins TRBV11-2 to TRBJ2-7; D gene uncertain. CDR1 and CDR2 (germline): SGHAT, FQNNGV. CDR3 length: 14 amino acids. V lost 5 bases to trimming and J lost 3 bases, with 14 bases between them.

The chain recombines TRBV4-1 with TRBJ1-2, with 7 bases lining up with TRBD1. Looked up from germline, CDR1 is MGHRA and CDR2 is YSYEKL. The CDR3 loop spans 15 amino acids. Germline trimming cut 4 bases from V and 8 bases from J; bases unmatched to any gene: 13. In DNA, the CDR3 is TGCGCCAGCAGCCTCCTACGAAGGGGGCGTAGAGGCTACACCTTC. This translates into CASSLLRRGRRGYTF.

The chain joins TRBV28 to TRBJ1-5; D remains ambiguous. Germline values: CDR1 MDHEN, CDR2 SYDVKM. Trimming pared 7 bases from V and 1 base from J, leaving 11 bases between. This CDR3 is 14 amino acids long. The CDR3: CASTLGRSNQPQHF. In DNA form, the CDR3 reads TGTGCCAGCACCCTGGGCCGGAGCAATCAGCCCCAGCATTTT.

The J gene is TRBJ2-5, the V gene TRBV10-3; 9 bases match TRBD2. The V segment lost 3 bases and the J segment 4 bases; nucleotides outside the gene matches: 6. The CDR3 contains 15 residues. In germline, CDR1 is ENHRY, CDR2 SYGVKD. CDR3 sequence: CAISEMSGGRETQYF. The CDR3, as DNA: TGTGCCATCAGTGAAATGAGCGGGGGGCGAGAGACCCAGTACTTC.

The rearrangement links TRBV28 to TRBJ1-5, with a tentative D call TRBD1 (6 bases). The CDR3 runs 15 residues. Deletions cut 4 bases from V and 3 bases from J, with 13 bases between. CDR1 and CDR2 from the germline V gene are MDHEN and SYDVKM. The CDR3 here is CASSSGDTYNQPQHF. DNA for the CDR3: TGTGCCAGCAGTTCCGGGGACACCTACAATCAGCCCCAGCATTTT.

This clonotype has just one count. Here the CDR3 DNA reads TGTGCCAGCAGCCGACTAGGGACTAGCGGAAAAGAGACCCAGTACTTC. It translates to CASSRLGTSGKETQYF. The chain has TRBV12-3 or TRBV12-4 and TRBJ2-5, with 11 bases fitting TRBD2. The CDR3 is 16 residues long. V lost 6 bases to trimming and J lost 3 bases; unmatched junction nucleotides: 9.

This chain links TRBV3-1 with TRBJ1-5, with a weak D call TRBD1 (5 bases). Trimming cost V 4 bases and J 6 bases, with 13 bases left between them. The CDR3 consists of 14 residues. Germline assignment: CDR1 LGHDT and CDR2 YNNKEL (reference sequence). CDR3 in DNA: TGTGCCAGCAGCCGAGACAGTCTGTCTCAGCCCCAGCATTTT. Protein: CASSRDSLSQPQHF.

The chain employs TRBV28 and TRBJ2-5; D is perhaps TRBD1 (6 bases). This CDR3 comprises 15 residues. Between the trimmed V and J ends, which lost 5 bases and 2 bases, there was a span of 15 bases. Germline loops: CDR1 MDHEN, CDR2 SYDVKM. CDR3 coding DNA: TGTGCCAGCAGTCTTGGACAGACCTTTCAAGAGACCCAGTACTTC. Translation: CASSLGQTFQETQYF. The variable domain in full, with the rest retrieved from reference TRBV28 and TRBJ2-5, is DVKVTQSSRYLVKRTGEKVFLECVQDMDHENMFWYRQDPGLGLRLIYFSYDVKMKEKGDIPEGYSVSREKKERFSLILESASTNQTSMYLCASSLGQTFQETQYFGPGTRLLVL.

The chain has TRBV9 and TRBJ2-7; possibly TRBD1 or TRBD2 for D (5 bases each). The CDR3 covers 13 residues. V shed 0 bases and J shed 5 bases, with 9 bases lying between them. In germline, CDR1 is SGDLS, CDR2 YYNGEE. The CDR3 loop reads CASSVDWGNEQYF. In DNA, the CDR3 is TGTGCCAGCAGCGTAGACTGGGGGAACGAGCAGTACTTC. Together with reference TRBV9 and TRBJ2-7, the CDR3 gives the full variable domain: DSGVTQTPKHLITATGQRVTLRCSPRSGDLSVYWYQQSLDQGLQFLIQYYNGEERAKGNILERFSAQQFPDLHSELNLSSLELGDSALYFCASSVDWGNEQYFGPGTRLTVT.

V usage is TRBV5-1 and J usage is TRBJ2-7; 7 bases are shared with TRBD1. Germline values: CDR1 SGHRS, CDR2 YFSETQ. V lost 0 bases, J lost 3 bases, and 3 bases stayed unmatched. The CDR3 extends over 14 amino acids. The chain's CDR3 is CASSLEDRIYEQYF. CDR3 nucleotide sequence: TGCGCCAGCAGCTTGGAGGACAGGATCTACGAGCAGTACTTC.

The chain combines TRBV7-2 with TRBJ1-2, with D perhaps matching TRBD1 (6 bases). Trimming cost V 5 bases and J 3 bases, with 13 bases left between them. The CDR3 length is 14 residues. Germline V gene data show CDR1 as SGHTA and CDR2 as FQGNSA. CDR3 in DNA: TGTGCCAGCAGCCTAGACAGGTCGGACTATGGCTACACCTTC. It specifies CASSLDRSDYGYTF. Supplemented by reference TRBV7-2 and TRBJ1-2, the full variable domain reads GAGVSQSPSNKVTEKGKDVELRCDPISGHTALYWYRQSLGQGLEFLIYFQGNSAPDKSGLPSDRFSAERTGGSVSTLTIQRTQQEDSAVYLCASSLDRSDYGYTFGSGTRLTVV.

The V and J genes are TRBV7-9 and TRBJ2-2; D uncertain. Germline V gives CDR1 SEHNR, CDR2 FQNEAQ (reference sequence). The CDR3 spans 14 residues. V dropped 1 base and J dropped 1 base, with 4 bases sitting between them. The CDR3 sequence is CASSLGQNTGELFF. As DNA, the CDR3 is TGTGCCAGCAGCTTAGGACAGAACACCGGGGAGCTGTTTTTT.